The 26 T cell receptor beta chains below were found in one sample sequenced in a study of PD-1 blockade in classical Hodgkin lymphoma. The method was immunoSEQ multiplex PCR; TCRdb's version includes in-frame clones alone and lacks a portion of them. This sample has about 12,000 clones, with roughly 84% found just once. With no exception, relapse followed autologous stem cell transplantation in all patients, and brentuximab vedotin exposure varied. Magnetic negative selection of thawed PBMCs was the method by which CD4+ T cells were purified. Sequencing used CD4+ T cells from blood, obtained at baseline. The source is a human donor with classical Hodgkin lymphoma.

The rearrangement uses TRBV5-1 and TRBJ2-4, with TRBD1 matching over 8 bases. V lost 4 bases to trimming and J lost 3 bases; unmatched junction nucleotides: 12. Germline assignment: CDR1 SGHRS and CDR2 YFSETQ. The CDR3 is 17 residues long. This chain's CDR3 is CASSPTGTGVDKNIQYF. In DNA form, the CDR3 reads TGCGCCAGCAGCCCCACCGGGACAGGAGTTGACAAAAACATTCAGTACTTC.

V and J are TRBV5-6 and TRBJ1-5; D remains unclear. V shed 1 base and J shed 3 bases, with 8 bases lying between them. The CDR3 covers 14 residues. The germline V gene has CDR1 SGHDT and CDR2 YYEEEE. The CDR3 reads CASSLRQYNQPQHF. The CDR3 DNA sequence: TGTGCCAGCAGCTTGCGGCAGTACAATCAGCCCCAGCATTTT.

The gene calls are TRBV2 and TRBJ1-2; D is undetermined. The CDR3 sequence is 14 residues long. The germline V gene encodes CDR1 SNHLY and CDR2 FYNNEI. Trimming stripped 0 bases from V and 1 base from J, with 6 bases between. The CDR3: CASSEAAGNYGYTF. The CDR3, as DNA: TGTGCCAGCAGTGAAGCGGCAGGTAACTATGGCTACACCTTC.

This sequence joins TRBV9 and TRBJ2-1; 7 bases are shared with TRBD2. CDR1 and CDR2 from the germline V gene are SGDLS and YYNGEE. CDR3 length: 14 residues. With V trimmed by 7 bases and J by 5 bases, 9 bases remained unmatched. In DNA form, the CDR3 reads TGTGCCAGCGGGGAGCGGGGCACCAACAATGAGCAGTTCTTC. This codes for CASGERGTNNEQFF. Together with reference TRBV9 and TRBJ2-1, the CDR3 gives the full variable domain: DSGVTQTPKHLITATGQRVTLRCSPRSGDLSVYWYQQSLDQGLQFLIQYYNGEERAKGNILERFSAQQFPDLHSELNLSSLELGDSALYFCASGERGTNNEQFFGPGTRLTVL.

This rearrangement joins TRBV5-5 to TRBJ1-4; 10 nucleotides match TRBD1. V lost 4 bases and J lost 7; bases outside the gene matches: 10. CDR3 size: 16 residues. The V gene's germline CDR1 is SGHKS and CDR2 YYEKEE (reference sequence). CDR3 residues: CASSQAWDRGGEKLFF. The CDR3 DNA follows: TGTGCCAGCAGCCAGGCATGGGACAGGGGAGGTGAAAAACTGTTTTTT.

V and J are TRBV7-2 and TRBJ1-6; D is perhaps TRBD1 (5 bases). The CDR3 loop spans 16 amino acids. The ends were cut back, 6 bases at V and 0 bases at J, with 12 bases in the middle. Germline V gives CDR1 SGHTA, CDR2 FQGNSA. The CDR3 sequence: CASRWDSSSYNSPLHF. CDR3 DNA sequence: TGTGCCAGCAGATGGGACTCGAGCTCCTATAATTCACCCCTCCACTTT.

V and J are TRBV7-2 and TRBJ1-1, with a possible D match to TRBD1 (6 bases). Per the germline V gene, CDR1 is SGHTA and CDR2 is FQGNSA. V lost 0 bases and J lost 1, with 6 bases in between. The CDR3 contains 14 residues. The CDR3 DNA is TGTGCCAGCAGCTTAGCGGGGGCGAACACTGAAGCTTTCTTT. It specifies CASSLAGANTEAFF.

The rearrangement joins TRBV21-1 to TRBJ1-2; the table's D call TRBD1 went unverified against the DNA. TRBV21-1 is shown as a pseudogene. The CDR3 covers 15 residues. As DNA, the CDR3 is TGTGCCAGCAGCAAAGAGGCAGGGGGCATTGGTGGCTACACCTTC. Its translation: CASSKEAGGIGGYTF.

This clone was seen only a few times. The chain is built from TRBV5-4 and TRBJ1-2; weak D call: TRBD1 (5 bases). CDR3 size: 13 residues. Trimming cost V 2 bases and J 3 bases, with 8 bases left between them. Germline CDR1 SGHNT, CDR2 YYREEE (reference sequence). DNA of the CDR3: TGTGCCAGCAGCTTCGGGACGGACTATGGCTACACCTTC. As protein: CASSFGTDYGYTF. Full variable domain (remainder filled in from reference TRBV5-4 and TRBJ1-2): ETGVTQSPTHLIKTRGQQVTLRCSSQSGHNTVSWYQQALGQGPQFIFQYYREEENGRGNFPPRFSGLQFPNYSSELNVNALELDDSALYLCASSFGTDYGYTFGSGTRLTVV.

This clone was seen just once. One junction end does not reproduce the germline sequence, and a read error may be involved. This chain connects TRBV19 to TRBJ2-1, with 13 positions matching TRBD2. Germline V gene sequence: CDR1 LNHDA, CDR2 SQIVND (reference sequence). This CDR3 is 14 amino acids long. The CDR3 region is CASSPGTSGTKKVF. DNA of the CDR3: TGTGCCAGTAGTCCCGGGACTAGCGGGACCAAGAAGGTCTTC.

This chain links TRBV19 with TRBJ1-2; D is possibly TRBD1 (5 bases). The CDR3 loop spans 14 amino acids. Germline loops: CDR1 LNHDA, CDR2 SQIVND (reference sequence). V was pared by 5 bases and J by 4 bases, with 14 bases between. For the CDR3, the DNA is TGTGCCAGTAGTTCTACGGGACTTGTCTATGGCTACACCTTC. It specifies CASSSTGLVYGYTF.

V usage is TRBV9 and J usage is TRBJ1-2; the D is unclear. Germline V gives CDR1 SGDLS, CDR2 YYNGEE. Between the trimmed V and J ends, which lost 4 bases and 1 base, there was a span of 14 bases. The CDR3 is made up of 15 amino acids. The CDR3 DNA sequence: TGTGCCAGCAGCCCCATGGCCGGGAATAACTATGGCTACACCTTC. Translation: CASSPMAGNNYGYTF.

This chain joins TRBV7-2 and TRBJ2-1, with 8 bases identical to TRBD2. Germline assignment: CDR1 SGHTA and CDR2 FQGNSA. The CDR3 is made up of 16 amino acids. Trimming at V came to 1 base and at J to 10 bases, leaving 12 bases not matched to a gene. The CDR3 region is CASSLGAGGPPGEQFF. DNA for the CDR3: TGTGCCAGCAGCTTAGGGGCGGGGGGCCCGCCGGGGGAGCAGTTCTTC.

This clone was seen only a few times. CDR3 residues: CASRYQAYSNQPQHF. The CDR3 nucleotides read TGTGCCAGCAGGTATCAGGCCTATAGCAATCAGCCCCAGCATTTT. This chain joins TRBV27 and TRBJ1-5; D remains unclear. Trimming took 6 bases from V and 0 from J, leaving 12 bases between them. Per germline, CDR1 MNHEY and CDR2 SMNVEV (reference sequence). The CDR3 spans 15 residues.

On this clone itself: A read error may produce the germline difference seen at one junction end. V usage is TRBV7-7 and J usage is TRBJ2-1; weak D call: TRBD2 (6 bases). In germline, CDR1 is SSHAT, CDR2 FNYEAQ (reference sequence). CDR3 length: 12 residues. The DNA for the CDR3 is TGTGCTAGCAGCAATCGGGGGAATGAGCAGTTCTTC. This translates into CASSNRGNEQFF.

The CDR3 DNA reads as TGTGCCACGGGGACAGAAGAGACCCAGTACTTC. This translates into CATGTEETQYF. The chain couples TRBV5-4 to TRBJ2-5, with TRBD1 matching 7 bases. From germline, CDR1 is SGHNT and CDR2 YYREEE (reference sequence). V was clipped by 9 bases and J by 3 bases; unmatched bases: 2. CDR3 length: 11 amino acids. The entire variable domain, with the rest obtained from reference TRBV5-4 and TRBJ2-5, is as follows: ETGVTQSPTHLIKTRGQQVTLRCSSQSGHNTVSWYQQALGQGPQFIFQYYREEENGRGNFPPRFSGLQFPNYSSELNVNALELDDSALYLCATGTEETQYFGPGTRLLVL.

The rearrangement joins TRBV2 to TRBJ2-1; a possible D gene is TRBD2 (5 bases). Between the trimmed V and J ends, which lost 4 bases and 0 bases, there was a span of 13 bases. The CDR3 loop spans 16 amino acids. Germline loops: CDR1 SNHLY, CDR2 FYNNEI. The CDR3 coding sequence is TGTGCCAGCAGTGGGGTTTTGGCGGGCTCCTACAATGAGCAGTTCTTC. Protein product: CASSGVLAGSYNEQFF.

V gene TRBV19 combines with J gene TRBJ1-1; D ambiguous. Germline V gives CDR1 LNHDA, CDR2 SQIVND (reference sequence). The ends were cut back, 4 bases at V and 6 bases at J, with 12 bases in the middle. The CDR3 is 13 residues long. This chain's CDR3 is CASSTGVFPEAFF. For the CDR3, the DNA is TGTGCCAGTAGTACTGGGGTCTTCCCTGAAGCTTTCTTT. The full variable domain, with the rest looked up from reference TRBV19 and TRBJ1-1, is DGGITQSPKYLFRKEGQNVTLSCEQNLNHDAMYWYRQDPGQGLRLIYYSQIVNDFQKGDIAEGYSVSREKKESFPLTVTSAQKNPTAFYLCASSTGVFPEAFFGQGTRLTVV.

The chain carries TRBV28 and TRBJ1-6; D unresolved. This CDR3 contains 15 residues. The V gene lost 3 bases and the J gene lost 3 bases, with 9 bases spanning the gap. The V gene's germline CDR1 is MDHEN and CDR2 SYDVKM. The CDR3 DNA reads TGTGCCAGCAGTTTCCATGAGGGCTATAATTCACCCCTCCACTTT. Amino acid sequence: CASSFHEGYNSPLHF.

This chain links TRBV7-2 with TRBJ1-2; weak D call: TRBD1 (5 bases). Germline V lookup: CDR1 SGHTA, CDR2 FQGNSA. This CDR3 has 16 residues. V was cut by 4 bases and J by 1 base, with 16 bases left in between. CDR3 nucleotides: TGTGCCAGCAGCTCGACAGCGAACCCCTTTAACTATGGCTACACCTTC. Encoded protein: CASSSTANPFNYGYTF.

The chain joins TRBV10-3 to TRBJ1-2; D may be TRBD1 (6 bases). Germline loops: CDR1 ENHRY, CDR2 SYGVKD. Trimming removed 4 bases from V and 1 base from J, with 16 bases in between. This CDR3 is built from 16 residues. Written as DNA, the CDR3 is TGTGCCATCAGTGGGGCCCGGGGGCGAAATAACTATGGCTACACCTTC. It encodes CAISGARGRNNYGYTF.

The rearrangement uses TRBV29-1 and TRBJ1-2; no firm D call. The CDR3 contains 18 residues. The ends were cut back, 4 bases at V and 4 bases at J, with 28 bases in the middle. Germline V gene lookup returns CDR1 SQVTM and CDR2 ANQGSEA. CDR3 residues: CSVGSATTNRKHVYGYTF. Here the CDR3 DNA reads TGCAGCGTTGGGAGTGCGACCACGAACCGGAAACACGTCTATGGCTACACCTTC.

The rearrangement links TRBV18 to TRBJ1-6; D might be TRBD1 (5 bases). Germline assignment: CDR1 KGHSH and CDR2 LQKENI. The V and J ends lost 2 bases and 9 bases respectively, with 8 bases between them. CDR3 length: 13 amino acids. This chain's CDR3 is CASSPGGGSPLHF. The DNA for the CDR3 is TGTGCCAGCTCACCAGGGGGGGGTTCACCCCTCCACTTT.

Worth noting for this clone: Distinct nucleotide sequences in the sample also encode this CDR3. The gene calls are TRBV6-4 and TRBJ1-1, with TRBD1 as a possible D gene (5 bases). The CDR3 spans 14 residues. Trimming pared 0 bases from V and 4 bases from J, leaving 9 bases between. Germline CDR1 is MRHNA and CDR2 is SNTAGT. The CDR3 region has the DNA TGTGCCAGCAGTGACTCATCAAGGGGCACTGAAGCTTTCTTT. It is translated as CASSDSSRGTEAFF.

The CDR3 spells CASSSLGTVDIQYF. The CDR3 DNA is TGTGCCAGCAGTTCACTCGGGACGGTGGACATTCAGTACTTC. The genes are TRBV6-5 and TRBJ2-4; D could derive from TRBD1 or TRBD2 (5 bases each). This CDR3 comprises 14 residues. Germline CDR1 reads MNHEY; CDR2 reads SVGAGI. Trimming pared 4 bases from V and 8 bases from J, leaving 15 bases between.

The rearrangement links TRBV15 to TRBJ1-5, with 10 positions matching TRBD1. V shed 6 bases and J 5 bases; nucleotides not matched to a gene: 7. CDR1 LNHNV and CDR2 YYDKDF come from the germline V gene (reference sequence). The CDR3 contains 15 residues. CDR3 in amino acids: CATRMEGQGYQPQHF. The CDR3 bases are TGTGCCACCAGGATGGAGGGACAGGGGTATCAGCCCCAGCATTTT.